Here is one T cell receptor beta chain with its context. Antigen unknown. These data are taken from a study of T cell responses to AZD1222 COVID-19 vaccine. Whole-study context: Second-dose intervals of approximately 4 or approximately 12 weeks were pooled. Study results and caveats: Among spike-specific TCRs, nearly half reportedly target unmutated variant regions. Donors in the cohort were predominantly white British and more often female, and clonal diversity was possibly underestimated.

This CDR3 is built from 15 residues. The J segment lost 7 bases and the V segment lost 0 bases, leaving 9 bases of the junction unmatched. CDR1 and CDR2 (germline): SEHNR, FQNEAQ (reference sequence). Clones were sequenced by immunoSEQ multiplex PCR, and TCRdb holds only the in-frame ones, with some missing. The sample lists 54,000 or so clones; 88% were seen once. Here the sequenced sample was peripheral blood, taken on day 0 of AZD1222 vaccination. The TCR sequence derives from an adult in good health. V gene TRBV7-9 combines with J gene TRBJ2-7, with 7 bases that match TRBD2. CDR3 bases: TGTGCCAGCAGCTTAGCGCCGGGGAGGGCCGGGGAGCAGTACTTC. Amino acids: CASSLAPGRAGEQYF.